This T cell receptor (beta chain) came from a study of cytomegalovirus exposure and HLA in healthy donors. Unrecorded immune exposure was likely among donors, who were nominally healthy when sampled. Researchers ran the PCR with 60 Vbeta and 13 Jbeta primers. The table came from immunoSEQ multiplex PCR; TCRdb's copy has only in-frame clones and leaves some out. The table lists over 60,000 clones, 75% of them singletons. Germline CDR1 reads MNHNY; CDR2 reads SVGAGI (reference sequence). CDR3 size: 15 residues. The ends lost 6 bases at V and 3 bases at J; junction bases unmatched: 7. Points on this clone: Its antigen is unknown.

General observations from the study: What was likely a sequencing artifact was a cluster of highly shared sequence variants. Researchers catalogued roughly 170 TCR beta chains as cytomegalovirus-associated.

The sample was PBMCs. This receptor was obtained from a man in his 70s in good health and CMV-seronegative. This chain joins TRBV6-6 and TRBJ1-5, with TRBD1 matching 8 bases. The CDR3 region is CASSRDRGDNQPQHF. Here the CDR3 DNA reads TGTGCCAGCAGCCGCGACAGGGGAGACAATCAGCCCCAGCATTTT.